Listed here are 3 T cell receptor beta chains from one sample, sequenced in a study of technical replicates of blood from a few donors. TCRdb's table, derived via immunoSEQ multiplex PCR, lists solely in-frame clones and lacks some. The table lists over 65,000 clones, 95% to 98% of them singletons. The sequencing sample was made of T cells isolated from PBMCs. These receptors originate from a human donor in good health.

The chain is built from TRBV4-1 and TRBJ2-1; no definite D call. V lost 1 base and J lost 8, with 18 bases in between. The germline CDR1 and CDR2 sequences are MGHRA and YSYEKL. CDR3 length: 16 residues. In nucleotides, the CDR3 is TGCGCCAGCAGCCAAGGTAACTTCCTAGGCTCCGATGAGCAGTTCTTC. Translating it yields CASSQGNFLGSDEQFF.

The rearrangement links TRBV4-1 to TRBJ2-5, with TRBD2 as a possible D gene (6 bases). The CDR3 runs to 15 residues. The V gene's germline CDR1 is MGHRA and CDR2 YSYEKL. V lost 0 bases, J lost 2 bases, and 10 bases lay in between. CDR3 loop: CASSQEDAGQETQYF. The DNA of the CDR3 is TGCGCCAGCAGCCAAGAGGACGCGGGGCAAGAGACCCAGTACTTC.

The chain links TRBV10-2 to TRBJ1-1, with a weak D call TRBD1 (5 bases). The V and J ends lost 5 bases and 2 bases respectively, with 18 bases between them. The CDR3 sequence is 16 residues long. Germline values: CDR1 WSHSY, CDR2 SAAADI. The CDR3 reads CASSRGQGFENTEAFF. CDR3 nucleotides: TGCGCCAGCAGTCGTGGTCAGGGCTTTGAAAACACTGAAGCTTTCTTT.